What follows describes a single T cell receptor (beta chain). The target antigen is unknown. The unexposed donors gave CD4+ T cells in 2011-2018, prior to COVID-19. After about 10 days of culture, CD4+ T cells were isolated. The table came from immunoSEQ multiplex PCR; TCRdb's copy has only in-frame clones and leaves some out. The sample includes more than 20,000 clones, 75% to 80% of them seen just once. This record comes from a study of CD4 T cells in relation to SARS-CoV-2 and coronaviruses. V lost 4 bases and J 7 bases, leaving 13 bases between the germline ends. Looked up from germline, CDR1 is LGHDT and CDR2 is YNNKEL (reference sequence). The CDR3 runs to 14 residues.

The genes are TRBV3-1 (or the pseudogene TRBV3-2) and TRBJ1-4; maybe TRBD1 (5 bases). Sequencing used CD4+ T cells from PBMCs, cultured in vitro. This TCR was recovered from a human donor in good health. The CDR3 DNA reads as TGTGCCAGCAGCCGTGGAATGGGGCCTGAAAAACTGTTTTTT. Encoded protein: CASSRGMGPEKLFF.